These 27 T cell receptor beta chains share one sample of origin, sequenced in a study of regulatory T cells in long-lasting Graves disease. Described time point: newly diagnosed GD, antithyroid drugs for less than 3 months. RNA extracted from PBMCs served as the sequencing template. TCR beta libraries were built with iRepertoire HTBI primers and Arm-PCR of CDR3 regions. TCRdb processed the multiplex PCR reads anew with MiXCR; each CDR3 protein has one entry. The sample records more than 350,000 distinct CDR3 sequences, about 15% being singletons. The same specimen was also included in a second study, on T cells in Graves' hyperthyroidism and ophthalmopathy.

Sequenced here: peripheral blood mononuclear cells (PBMCs), sampled at new diagnosis, from a patient treated with antithyroid drugs. Every receptor here comes from a woman aged 25 to 39 with Graves disease.

This clonotype was counted many times. The chain has TRBV6-1 and TRBJ2-1; D is perhaps TRBD2 (6 bases). CDR1 and CDR2 (germline): MNHNS, SASEGT. CDR3 size: 13 residues. V lost 6 bases and J lost 8, with 14 bases in between. The CDR3 loop is CASSAGDSDEQFF. DNA of the CDR3: TGTGCCAGCAGCGCTGGGGACTCCGATGAGCAGTTCTTC.

Regarding this clonotype: The conserved final phenylalanine or tryptophan is absent from the CDR3, which likely points to a read error. The J gene is TRBJ1-1, the V gene TRBV18; D is ambiguous. Deletions cut 1 base from V and 4 bases from J, with 10 bases between. Germline CDR1 KGHSH, CDR2 LQKENI. The CDR3 length is 14 residues. The CDR3: CASSPLGMSTEAFS. As DNA, the CDR3 is TGTGCCAGCTCACCACTTGGGATGAGCACTGAAGCTTTCTCT.

The chain combines TRBV6-2 or TRBV6-3 with TRBJ2-3, with D uncertain. This CDR3 spans 14 amino acids. Looked up from germline, CDR1 is MNHEY and CDR2 is SVGEGT. V dropped 5 bases and J dropped 4 bases, with 13 bases sitting between them. The CDR3 sequence is CASSIQVNADTQYF. The CDR3 DNA is TGTGCCAGCAGTATCCAGGTTAATGCAGATACGCAGTATTTT.

This clonotype was detected many times. CDR3 DNA: TGTGCCAGCAGGGGTCTAAACTACGAGCAGTACTTC. The encoded protein is CASRGLNYEQYF. The rearrangement uses TRBV28 and TRBJ2-7; D ambiguous. Germline lookup yields CDR1 MDHEN and CDR2 SYDVKM. The CDR3 spans 12 residues. The V and J ends lost 6 bases and 3 bases respectively, with 9 bases between them.

There are many counts of this clonotype. The gene calls are TRBV2 and TRBJ2-5; D gene unclear. This CDR3 region has 14 residues. The germline V and J ends were trimmed by 4 bases and 2 bases, with 11 bases remaining between them. Germline V lookup: CDR1 SNHLY, CDR2 FYNNEI. The CDR3, as DNA: TGTGCCAGCAGTGGATCGGGTTTACAAGAGACCCAGTACTTC. Protein: CASSGSGLQETQYF.

This clonotype has only a few counts. This chain uses TRBV29-1 with TRBJ2-2; D gene ambiguous. The germline gives CDR1 SQVTM, CDR2 ANQGSEA. Trimming took 3 bases from V and 5 from J, leaving 7 bases between them. This CDR3 region has 12 residues. CDR3 region: CSVESGTGELFF. The CDR3 DNA is TGCAGCGTTGAGTCTGGGACCGGGGAGCTGTTTTTT.

The V gene is TRBV24-1, the J gene TRBJ1-5, with a possible D match to TRBD1 (5 bases). This CDR3 comprises 15 residues. Looked up from germline, CDR1 is KGHDR and CDR2 is SFDVKD. The V gene lost 5 bases and the J gene lost 2 bases, with 12 bases spanning the gap. The CDR3 DNA reads as TGTGCCACCAGTGGGGAGGGAGGGGGCAATCAGCCCCAGCATTTT. Its translation: CATSGEGGGNQPQHF.

This clonotype was recorded at least ten times. DNA of the CDR3: TGTGCCACCAGTGACCAAGCGGGAGGGCTCTACAATGAGCAGTTCTTC. It specifies CATSDQAGGLYNEQFF. The chain is built from TRBV24-1 and TRBJ2-1; TRBD2 matches at 10 bases. Germline V gives CDR1 KGHDR, CDR2 SFDVKD. Unmatched junction bases numbered 5, after V lost 4 bases and J lost 3 bases. The CDR3 has 16 residues.

To note about this clonotype: This may be a read error, as it is one base from a much larger clone. The rearrangement uses TRBV13 and TRBJ2-7; 9 bases match TRBD2. Germline V gives CDR1 PRHDT, CDR2 FYEKMQ (reference sequence). The CDR3 is 16 amino acids. Trimming at V came to 5 bases and at J to 2 bases, leaving 10 bases not matched to a gene. The CDR3 DNA follows: TGTGCCAGCAGCCCAAGGCCTAGCGGGACCCCCTACGAGCAGTACTTC. This translates into CASSPRPSGTPYEQYF.

This clonotype was seen a few times. This chain links TRBV7-3 with TRBJ2-1; tentatively, D is TRBD2 (6 bases). CDR1 SGHTA and CDR2 FQGTGA come from the germline V gene. The V end lost 2 bases, the J end lost 5 bases, and 13 bases lay between the germline ends. There are 15 residues in the CDR3. CDR3 amino acids: CASSLFGSGHNEQFF. CDR3 bases: TGTGCCAGCAGCTTATTTGGTAGCGGCCACAATGAGCAGTTCTTC.

At least ten counts were recorded for this clonotype. The J gene is TRBJ2-7, the V gene TRBV7-2, with D unclear. The V gene's germline CDR1 is SGHTA and CDR2 FQGNSA. V lost 5 bases and J lost 0, with 11 bases in between. The CDR3 loop spans 14 amino acids. The CDR3 sequence: CASSPMRSSYEQYF. CDR3 DNA sequence: TGTGCCAGCAGCCCGATGCGTAGCTCCTACGAGCAGTACTTC.

This clonotype has only a few counts. This chain joins TRBV11-2 and TRBJ2-7; TRBD2 matches 7 bases. Trimming at V came to 6 bases and at J to 0 bases, leaving 11 bases not matched to a gene. CDR1 is SGHAT, CDR2 FQNNGV, per germline. The CDR3 covers 16 residues. CDR3 coding DNA: TGTGCCAGCAGACCTACTGGGGGGGAGCGCTCCTACGAGCAGTACTTC. This encodes CASRPTGGERSYEQYF. Filled out from reference TRBV11-2 and TRBJ2-7, the complete variable domain reads EAGVAQSPRYKIIEKRQSVAFWCNPISGHATLYWYQQILGQGPKLLIQFQNNGVVDDSQLPKDRFSAERLKGVDSTLKIQPAKLEDSAVYLCASRPTGGERSYEQYFGPGTRLTVT.

This clonotype has more than one count but fewer than ten. The rearrangement links TRBV28 to TRBJ1-5; TRBD1 is a possible D gene (5 bases). Per the germline V gene, CDR1 is MDHEN and CDR2 is SYDVKM. V was clipped by 2 bases and J by 2 bases, with 10 bases between them. The CDR3 runs 15 residues. Here the CDR3 DNA reads TGTGCCAGCAGTTTAAGGGGTAGGGGCAATCAGCCCCAGCATTTT. Amino acid sequence: CASSLRGRGNQPQHF.

This clonotype occurred a few times. The junction and the germline gene differ at one end; a read error may be behind it. The chain recombines TRBV28 with TRBJ2-7, with TRBD2 identical over 12 bases. Germline V gene lookup returns CDR1 MDHEN and CDR2 SYDVKM. The CDR3 loop spans 16 amino acids. Here the CDR3 DNA reads TGCGCCAGCAGCTTGCGGCTAGCGGGAGGGACCTACGAGCAGTACTTC. Protein product: CASSLRLAGGTYEQYF.

This clonotype was seen a handful of times. A much larger clone lies a single base off, so this may be a read error. V is TRBV7-3 and J is TRBJ2-1; 10 nucleotides agree with TRBD1. The CDR3 loop spans 16 amino acids. The germline V gene encodes CDR1 SGHTA and CDR2 FQGTGA. CDR3 protein: CASSPGGTGVKNEQSF. The CDR3 nucleotides are TGTGCCAGCAGCCCGGGGGGGACAGGGGTTAAGAATGAGCAGTCCTTC.

This clonotype has a handful of counts. The chain joins TRBV27 to TRBJ1-6, with D uncertain. Deletions cut 6 bases from V and 15 bases from J, with 21 bases between. Germline-derived CDR1 and CDR2 are MNHEY and SMNVEV (reference sequence). The CDR3 totals 14 residues. The CDR3 loop is CASSLGSWGSRLHF. CDR3 nucleotides: TGTGCCAGCAGCCTGGGTTCGTGGGGTTCCCGCCTCCACTTT.

This clonotype was found many times. The chain carries TRBV28 and TRBJ2-1; perhaps TRBD1 as D (5 bases). The CDR3 sequence is 14 residues long. Germline CDR1 and CDR2: MDHEN and SYDVKM. With 6 bases removed from V and 7 bases from J, the gap between germline ends came to 16 bases. CDR3 protein: CASRKLIGVNEQFF. DNA of the CDR3: TGTGCCAGCAGGAAGCTGATAGGGGTGAATGAGCAGTTCTTC.

This clonotype was seen repeatedly, ten times or more. J is TRBJ2-7 and V is TRBV5-6; TRBD1 matches at 7 bases. Losses at the gene ends were 7 bases for V and 1 base for J; bases not matched to a gene: 11. This CDR3 has 15 residues. Germline values: CDR1 SGHDT, CDR2 YYEEEE. CDR3 coding DNA: TGTGCCAGCCAAGCTTCGGACAGGCTGTCCTACGAGCAGTACTTC. This codes for CASQASDRLSYEQYF.

This clonotype was detected a few times. The rearrangement joins TRBV20-1 to TRBJ1-1; D is ambiguous. The CDR3 consists of 13 residues. Trimming cost V 1 base and J 5 bases, with 11 bases left between them. Germline lookup yields CDR1 DFQATT and CDR2 SNEGSKA (reference sequence). CDR3 amino acids: CSARAPGRTEAFF. DNA of the CDR3: TGCAGTGCTAGAGCACCGGGAAGGACTGAAGCTTTCTTT.

This clonotype was seen a handful of times. This chain uses TRBV5-6 with TRBJ2-2; D gene ambiguous. The CDR3 runs 11 residues. The V gene's germline CDR1 is SGHDT and CDR2 YYEEEE. Trimming stripped 0 bases from V and 10 bases from J, with 4 bases between. CDR3 in DNA: TGTGCCAGCAGCTTGGGTCTGGAGCTGTTTTTT. Amino acids: CASSLGLELFF.

This clonotype occurred many times. The genes are TRBV11-2 and TRBJ2-3; 10 nucleotides align to TRBD2. Trimming at V came to 0 bases and at J to 1 base, leaving 1 base not matched to a gene. CDR1 is SGHAT, CDR2 FQNNGV, per germline. The CDR3 extends over 16 amino acids. The CDR3 DNA reads TGTGCCAGCAGCTTAGAAGGGACTAGCGGCACAGATACGCAGTATTTT. It encodes CASSLEGTSGTDTQYF.

This clonotype has a count of ten or more. The chain joins TRBV7-2 to TRBJ2-7; D is ambiguous. The CDR3 totals 14 residues. The germline gives CDR1 SGHTA, CDR2 FQGNSA. V was pared by 1 base and J by 2 bases, with 9 bases between. CDR3 sequence reads: CASSLVKGTYEQYF. As DNA, the CDR3 is TGTGCCAGCAGCTTAGTTAAGGGAACCTACGAGCAGTACTTC.

This clonotype came up many times. The rearrangement joins TRBV6-1 to TRBJ1-5; possibly TRBD1 for D (5 bases). Germline V gene data show CDR1 as MNHNS and CDR2 as SASEGT. V dropped 7 bases and J dropped 2 bases, with 18 bases sitting between them. The CDR3 runs to 16 residues. The CDR3 coding sequence is TGTGCCAGCACCACTACCTTGGGGGTAGGCAATCAGCCCCAGCATTTT. Its translation: CASTTTLGVGNQPQHF.

This clonotype was counted ten times or more. The J gene is TRBJ2-1, the V gene TRBV12-3 or TRBV12-4, with 7 bases that match TRBD1. This CDR3 spans 11 amino acids. The junction had 0 bases not matched to a gene; V was cut back by 1 base and J by 12 bases. For the CDR3, the DNA is TGTGCCAGCAGTTTAGGGACAGGGCAGTTCTTC. Protein sequence: CASSLGTGQFF.

In the case of this clonotype: A much larger clone lies one base from this, so it may be a read error. The chain couples TRBV13 to TRBJ2-3; D may be TRBD1 (6 bases). CDR1 is PRHDT and CDR2 is FYEKMQ in the germline V gene (reference sequence). Trimming cost V 7 bases and J 9 bases, with 23 bases left between them. CDR3 length equals 15 residues. CDR3 sequence (DNA): TGTGCCAGCACCATAGTGGGGGCTCCCGACGGGACGCAGTATTTT. Protein: CASTIVGAPDGTQYF.

This clonotype occurred many times. Here the CDR3 DNA reads TGTGCCAGCAGTAGCCAGACTAGCGGGAGCCTTGGGTACAATGAGCAGTTCTTC. It codes for CASSSQTSGSLGYNEQFF. The chain has TRBV12-3 or TRBV12-4 and TRBJ2-1; 12 bases are shared with TRBD2. The CDR3 consists of 18 residues. With 5 bases clipped from V and 4 bases from J, the junction kept 12 bases outside the gene matches.

This clonotype was seen ten or more times. The chain joins TRBV28 to TRBJ2-3; weak D call: TRBD2 (5 bases). The V and J ends lost 3 bases and 0 bases respectively, with 13 bases between them. CDR3 size: 16 residues. Looked up from germline, CDR1 is MDHEN and CDR2 is SYDVKM. DNA for the CDR3: TGTGCCAGCAGTTTGATGGGAGCGACTAGCACAGATACGCAGTATTTT. Translating it yields CASSLMGATSTDTQYF.